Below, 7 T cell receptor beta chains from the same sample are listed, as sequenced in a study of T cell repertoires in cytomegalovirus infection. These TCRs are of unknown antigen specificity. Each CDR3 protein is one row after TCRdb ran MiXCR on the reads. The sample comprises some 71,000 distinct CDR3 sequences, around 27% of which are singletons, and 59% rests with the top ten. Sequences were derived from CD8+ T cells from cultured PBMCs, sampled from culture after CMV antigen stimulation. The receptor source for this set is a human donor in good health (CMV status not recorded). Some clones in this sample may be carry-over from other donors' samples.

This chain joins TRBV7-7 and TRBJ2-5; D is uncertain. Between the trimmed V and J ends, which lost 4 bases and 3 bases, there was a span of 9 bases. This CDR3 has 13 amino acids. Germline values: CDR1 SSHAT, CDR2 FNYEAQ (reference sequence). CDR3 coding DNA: TGTGCCAGCAGCTGGGTGCTCGAAGAGACCCAGTACTTC. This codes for CASSWVLEETQYF.

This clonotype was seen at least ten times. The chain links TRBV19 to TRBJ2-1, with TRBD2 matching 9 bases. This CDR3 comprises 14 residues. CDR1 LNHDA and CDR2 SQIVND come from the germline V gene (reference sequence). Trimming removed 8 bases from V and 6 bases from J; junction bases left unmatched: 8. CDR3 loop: CASSVAGDFNEQFF. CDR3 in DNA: TGTGCCAGTTCCGTAGCGGGAGATTTCAATGAGCAGTTCTTC.

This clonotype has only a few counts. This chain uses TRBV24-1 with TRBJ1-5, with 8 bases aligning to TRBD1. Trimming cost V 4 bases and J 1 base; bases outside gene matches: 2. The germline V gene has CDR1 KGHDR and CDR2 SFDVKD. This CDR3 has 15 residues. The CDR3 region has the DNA TGTGCCACCAGTGACACAGGGGGGAGCAATCAGCCCCAGCATTTT. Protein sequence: CATSDTGGSNQPQHF.

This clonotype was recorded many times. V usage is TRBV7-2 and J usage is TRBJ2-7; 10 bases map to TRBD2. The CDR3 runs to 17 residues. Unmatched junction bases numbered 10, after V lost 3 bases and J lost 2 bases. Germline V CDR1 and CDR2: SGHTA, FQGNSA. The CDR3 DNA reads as TGTGCCAGCAGCTTGGGAGCGGGAGGGACTATCCCCTACGAGCAGTACTTC. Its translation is CASSLGAGGTIPYEQYF.

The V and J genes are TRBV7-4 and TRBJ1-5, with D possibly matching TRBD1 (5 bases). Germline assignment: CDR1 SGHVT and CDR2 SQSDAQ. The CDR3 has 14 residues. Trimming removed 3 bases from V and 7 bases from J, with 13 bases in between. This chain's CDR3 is CASSFGREGQPQHF. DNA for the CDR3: TGTGCCAGCAGCTTCGGCAGGGAAGGACAGCCCCAGCATTTT.

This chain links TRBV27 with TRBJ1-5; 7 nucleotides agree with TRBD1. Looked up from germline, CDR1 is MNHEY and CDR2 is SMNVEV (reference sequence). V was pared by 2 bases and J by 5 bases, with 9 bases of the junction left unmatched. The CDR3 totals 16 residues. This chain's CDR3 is CASSLAPHRGDQPQHF. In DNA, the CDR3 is TGTGCCAGCAGTTTAGCCCCCCACAGGGGAGATCAGCCCCAGCATTTT.

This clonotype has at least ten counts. CDR3 region: CASSSAGAPTDTQYF. The CDR3 nucleotides read TGTGCCAGCAGCTCAGCGGGGGCCCCCACAGATACGCAGTATTTT. V and J are TRBV7-6 and TRBJ2-3, with 8 bases matching TRBD2. Germline-derived CDR1 and CDR2 are SGHVS and FNYEAQ. This CDR3 spans 15 amino acids. Trimming removed 4 bases from V and 2 bases from J; junction bases left unmatched: 5.